Each of the 4 T cell receptor beta chains below was sequenced from the same sample in a study of beta chain features in type 1 diabetes. Study-level points and caveats: For Type 1 diabetes patients, all four CD4+ subsets carried TCRB CDR3s that were moderately but significantly shorter.

Which antigens these TCRs recognize remains unknown. Of the isolated RNA, all was reverse transcribed, and so the sequenced material was expressed TCRB transcripts. The method was immunoSEQ multiplex PCR; TCRdb's version includes in-frame clones alone and lacks a portion of them. The sample consists of 550,000 to 850,000 clones, around an eighth of them appearing once. Sequencing was carried out using naive CD4+ T cells from blood. The source of these receptors is a man in his late teens or twenties with type 1 diabetes.

This rearrangement joins TRBV9 to TRBJ1-2, with TRBD1 identical over 7 bases. Germline V gene data show CDR1 as SGDLS and CDR2 as YYNGEE. The V gene end was trimmed by 0 bases and the J gene end by 4 bases; junction bases not matched to a gene: 6. The CDR3 is 15 residues long. In nucleotides, the CDR3 is TGTGCCAGCAGCGTAGGTAATACAGGGGCCTATGGCTACACCTTC. It translates to CASSVGNTGAYGYTF.

V is TRBV5-1 and J is TRBJ2-1; D gene ambiguous. CDR1 and CDR2 from the germline V gene are SGHRS and YFSETQ. The CDR3 has 14 amino acids. Trimming stripped 2 bases from V and 0 bases from J, with 6 bases between. CDR3 region: CASSFGDSYNEQFF. The CDR3 nucleotides read TGCGCCAGCAGCTTTGGCGACTCCTACAATGAGCAGTTCTTC.

This clone occurred a few times. This rearrangement joins TRBV5-1 to TRBJ1-1; weak D call: TRBD1 (6 bases). Germline loops: CDR1 SGHRS, CDR2 YFSETQ. The V and J ends lost 5 bases and 4 bases respectively, with 15 bases between them. This CDR3 is built from 14 residues. CDR3 DNA: TGCGCCAGCAGGGAGCTACAGGGAATCACTGAAGCTTTCTTT. Translation gives CASRELQGITEAFF.

The V gene is TRBV4-1, the J gene TRBJ2-4, with a weak D call TRBD1 (5 bases). This CDR3 has 15 amino acids. Deletions cut 0 bases from V and 6 bases from J, with 12 bases between. Germline values: CDR1 MGHRA, CDR2 YSYEKL. CDR3 in amino acids: CASSQEGAGGNIQYF. DNA of the CDR3: TGCGCCAGCAGCCAAGAAGGGGCCGGCGGAAACATTCAGTACTTC.